This T cell receptor (beta chain) emerged from a study of blood T cell repertoires in COVID-19. Per germline, CDR1 SGHDN and CDR2 FVKESK. The CDR3 consists of 13 residues. J gave up 7 bases and V 6 bases, and 6 bases lay outside the gene matches. Assignment of participants to cohorts was predicated upon participant-reported clinical history. Only in-frame clones appear in the TCRdb table, and some are missing; sequencing was by immunoSEQ multiplex PCR. This table holds about 260,000 clones, about nine tenths found once. This TCR derives from a man aged 45-65 years who had been exposed to COVID-19. This rearrangement joins TRBV14 to TRBJ2-1; 7 positions match TRBD2. The sample taken for sequencing was PBMCs or T cells enriched from blood (not recorded which). The CDR3 DNA is TGTGCCAGCAGTTTCGCACTAGCGAATGAGCAGTTCTTC. It translates to CASSFALANEQFF.